This TCR beta chain was recovered during a study of a mutant IDH1 vaccine in newly diagnosed glioma. Study-level information: Patients underwent eight vaccinations, which took place in weeks 1, 3, 5, 7, 11, 15, 19 and 23. Most had both radiotherapy and temozolomide beforehand; others had only one. Either 4-6 weeks after radiotherapy alone or alongside temozolomide, vaccination was begun.

Findings of the study overall: Vaccine-induced immune responses occurred in under 95% of patients.

Time point indicated: week 11, during vaccination. A 20-mer mutant IDH1 peptide at 300 ug was injected subcutaneously with topical imiquimod. V shed 3 bases, J shed 3 bases, and the junction held 7 bases outside the gene matches. The length of the CDR3 is 15 residues. Germline CDR1 and CDR2: LGHNA and YSLEER. Measured with immunoSEQ multiplex PCR; TCRdb has only the in-frame clones, and not every one. The repertoire consists of around 53,000 clones, with roughly 90% occurring once and the leading ten covering 2.4%. Of note for this clone: Its antigen is not identified.

The clonotype originates from a man over 45 with glioma. The specimen comprised PBMCs, sampled from a glioma patient whose treatment included an IDH1 peptide vaccine. This rearrangement joins TRBV4-3 to TRBJ2-7, with 8 nucleotides matching TRBD2. The CDR3 is CASSHKAGAGYEQYF. In nucleotides, the CDR3 is TGCGCCAGCAGCCATAAAGCGGGGGCAGGCTACGAGCAGTACTTC.